This entry describes one T cell receptor beta chain. Its target is not known. The CDR3 is made up of 16 amino acids. Germline V lookup: CDR1 LNHDA, CDR2 SQIVND (reference sequence). The V end was cut by 4 bases, the J end by 2 bases, with 16 bases between. Data came from immunoSEQ multiplex PCR; TCRdb stores just in-frame clones and leaves some out. The profile shows 80,000 or so clones, around nine tenths of them singletons. The source of the sample is a study of T cell responses to AZD1222 COVID-19 vaccine. Study observations and caveats: Two AZD1222 doses significantly raised spike-specific TCR breadth and depth over controls. Possibly, clonal diversity was underestimated; donors were largely white British and included more females. Repertoire samples came only from after the peak T cell response.

The clonotype comes from an adult in good health. Sequences were derived from peripheral blood, sampled on day 0 of AZD1222 vaccination. V is TRBV19 and J is TRBJ2-3; D perhaps matches TRBD2 (6 bases). The CDR3 loop is CASSTRDGGATDTQYF. CDR3 DNA: TGTGCCAGTAGTACCCGAGATGGAGGGGCCACAGATACGCAGTATTTT.